This T cell receptor beta chain comes out of a study of CD8 T cells in Susac syndrome (dated by TCRdb to between 2018 and 2021). At the level of the whole study: Whether CD8+ T cell activation and differentiation in Susac syndrome was antigen driven was tested using repertoire sequencing. Results and caveats for the whole study, not just this receptor: The study acknowledged that relatively few individuals were included in the TCR sequencing and HLA analysis.

Peripheral blood CD8+ and CD4+ T cells from healthy donors, Susac syndrome patients and multiple sclerosis patients were profiled by high-throughput TCR beta sequencing. The multiple sclerosis controls were treatment-naive patients whose relapsing-remitting disease, either stable or active, fulfilled the revised McDonald criteria. Bulk CD8+ and CD4+ T cells were purified by magnetic negative isolation, whereas CD8+ TEMRA cells were enriched by FACS. Blood was collected in EDTA tubes and processed within 24 hours, with PBMCs isolated through density gradient centrifugation. PBMCs intended for TCR sequencing were cryopreserved in liquid nitrogen and thawed later in a water bath at 37 degrees C. A purity of at least 90% was achieved for sorted or isolated CD4+, CD8+ and CD8+ TEMRA cells. As regards this clonotype: It has no known antigen specificity. No base quality information exists; no much larger clone differs at one position.

The CDR1 and CDR2 encoded by the germline V gene are SGDLS and YYNGEE. From cysteine to phenylalanine, the CDR3 is 17 amino acids long. Only CDR3 DNA remains: 51 bases, in frame from the first base. Unmatched junction bases come to 13, with V trimmed by 3 bases and J by 4 bases. RNA was extracted using the RNeasy kit, and roughly 0.45 to 1 microgram was reverse transcribed with random hexamers. The immunoSEQ multiplex PCR assay, which covers 54 Vbeta and 13 Jbeta segments, was used to amplify TCR beta CDR3 regions. PCR amplification bias was corrected using a synthetic template baseline for primer optimization and computational correction. In the paper's pipeline: Reads were assigned to V, D and J genes according to IMGT and analyzed in immunoSEQ Analyzer, with only productive sequences retained. Clonality was computed as one minus Shannon entropy normalized by log2 of the number of productive unique sequences. For each patient and control, public and private clones were evaluated within the 100 most prevalent clones. Clones were defined as Susac-specific if absent from the healthy and MS cohorts, from around 1,000 published viral clones and from other ImmuneACCESS disease sequences. Through fastp at Q25 and MiXCR, TCRdb rebuilt clones from the public reads, retaining in-frame beta chains. Merged by CDR3 protein, the rows form single entries marked with the most common genes and DNA. The V and J calls follow TCRdb's processing rather than the paper's. This sample comprises approximately 180,000 distinct CDR3 sequences, approximately 93% of them detected only once. More than 0.08% of the sample is held by the ten biggest clonotypes.

The TCR comes from a human donor with multiple sclerosis. Rearrangement joined TRBV9 to TRBJ2-5, and 9 bases in between align with TRBD2. Sequencing was performed on CD4+ T cells from PBMCs. The encoded CDR3 is CASSARLAGEWGETQYF. The nucleotides read TGTGCCAGCAGCGCTCGTTTAGCGGGAGAGTGGGGAGAGACCCAGTACTTC.